The T cell receptor beta chain described here comes from a study of T cell changes during pregnancy in multiple sclerosis. Sequencing was performed with immunoSEQ multiplex PCR; in TCRdb, only in-frame clones are kept and a portion is missing. The table shows 130,000 or so clones, with 90% to 95% occurring only once. The ends lost 3 bases at V and 4 bases at J; junction bases unmatched: 6. CDR1 and CDR2 (germline): SGHTA, FQGTGA. The CDR3 runs to 15 residues. The specimen was peripheral blood, collected before pregnancy. The V gene is TRBV7-3, the J gene TRBJ2-3; 8 positions agree with TRBD1. The sequence was collected from a female donor with multiple sclerosis, enrolled in a pregnancy study. CDR3 nucleotides: TGTGCCAGCAGCTTGTTGGACAGGGCCCCAGATACGCAGTATTTT. Its translation is CASSLLDRAPDTQYF.